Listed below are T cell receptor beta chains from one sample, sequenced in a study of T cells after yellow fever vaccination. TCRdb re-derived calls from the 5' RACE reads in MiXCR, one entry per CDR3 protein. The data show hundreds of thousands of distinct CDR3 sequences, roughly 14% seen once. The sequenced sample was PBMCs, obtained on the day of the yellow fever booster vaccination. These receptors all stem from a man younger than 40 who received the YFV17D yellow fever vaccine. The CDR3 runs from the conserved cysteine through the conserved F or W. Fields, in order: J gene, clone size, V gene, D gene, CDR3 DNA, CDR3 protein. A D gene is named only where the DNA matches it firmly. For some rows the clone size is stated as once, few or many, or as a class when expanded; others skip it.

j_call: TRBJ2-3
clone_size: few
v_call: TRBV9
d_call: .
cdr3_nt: TGTGCCAGCAGCGTAGACAAGTGGGATACGCAGTATTTT
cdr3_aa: CASSVDKWDTQYF

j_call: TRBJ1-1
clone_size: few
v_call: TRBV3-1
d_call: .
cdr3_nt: TGTGCCAGCAGCCCAGAGACCGGGAGCCGGACTGAAGCTTTCTTT
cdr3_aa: CASSPETGSRTEAFF

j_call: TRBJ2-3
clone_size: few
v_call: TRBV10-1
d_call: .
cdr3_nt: TGCGCCAGCAGTGAGGACCCTGCGACAGATACGCAGTATTTT
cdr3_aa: CASSEDPATDTQYF

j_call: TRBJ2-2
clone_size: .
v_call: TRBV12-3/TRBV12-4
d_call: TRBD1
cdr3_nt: TGTGCCAGCAGTGGGGGACAGGGGAACACCGGGGAGCTGTTTTTT
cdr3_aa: CASSGGQGNTGELFF

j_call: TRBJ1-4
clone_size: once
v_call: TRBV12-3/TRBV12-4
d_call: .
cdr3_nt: TGTGCCAGCAGTTTAGTAGTACGGGGGGAAAAACTGTTTTTT
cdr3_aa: CASSLVVRGEKLFF

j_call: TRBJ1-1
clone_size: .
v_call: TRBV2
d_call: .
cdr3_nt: TGTGCCAGCATTCAGGGGATCACTGAAGCTTTCTTT
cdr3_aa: CASIQGITEAFF

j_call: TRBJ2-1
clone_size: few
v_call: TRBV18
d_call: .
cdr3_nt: TGTGCCAGCTCACTAAACGCGGTCCCCCAGGAGCAGTTCTTC
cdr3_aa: CASSLNAVPQEQFF

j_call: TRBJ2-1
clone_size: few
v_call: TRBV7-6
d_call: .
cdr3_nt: TGTGCCAGCAGCCTCGCGCATATAGGTGGGAATGAGCAGTTCTTC
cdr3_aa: CASSLAHIGGNEQFF

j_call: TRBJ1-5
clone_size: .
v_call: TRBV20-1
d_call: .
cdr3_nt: TGCAGTGCTAGAGATAGTTATCAGCCCCAGCATTTT
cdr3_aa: CSARDSYQPQHF

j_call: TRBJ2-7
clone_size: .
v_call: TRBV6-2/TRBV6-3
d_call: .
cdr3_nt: TGTGCCACCTCCTTCAGACAGGCAAACTACGAGCAGTACTTC
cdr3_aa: CATSFRQANYEQYF

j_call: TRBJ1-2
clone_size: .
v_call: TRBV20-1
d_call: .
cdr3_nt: TGCAGTGCTCCCAGGGTTACTAACTATGGCTACACCTTC
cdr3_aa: CSAPRVTNYGYTF

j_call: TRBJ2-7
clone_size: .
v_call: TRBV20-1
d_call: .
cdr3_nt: TGCAGTGCTAGAGGGTCCATCGGGAGCGTCTACGAGCAGTACTTC
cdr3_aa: CSARGSIGSVYEQYF

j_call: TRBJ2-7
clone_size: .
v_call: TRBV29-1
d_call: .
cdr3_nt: TGCAGCGTTTTATCAGGGTCCTACGAGCAGTACTTC
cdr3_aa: CSVLSGSYEQYF